A selection of T cell receptor beta chains follows, all from one sample in a study of CD8+ T cells in alopecia areata. Here immunoSEQ multiplex PCR was the method, and the copy in TCRdb shows in-frame clones only, minus some. The sample has a few hundred thousand clones, roughly two fifths seen once. The starting material was CD4+ T cells sorted from blood, obtained around week 30, from a patient treated with tofacitinib. The origin of the receptors is a human donor with alopecia areata. The CDR3 runs from the conserved cysteine through the conserved F or W. Each record gives: D gene, clone size, V gene, J gene, CDR3 DNA, CDR3 protein. D genes are given only for firm matches. The listing skips clone size in some rows; elsewhere it reads once, few, many or a size class.

D: TRBD1
size: NA
V: TRBV7-2
J: TRBJ1-2
DNA: TGTGCCAGCAGCCCCAGGAGGGCAGGGGGCGCGGGTCACGGCTACACCTTC
CDR3: CASSPRRAGGAGHGYTF

D: NA
size: few
V: TRBV6-6
J: TRBJ2-1
DNA: TGTGCCAGCATTGAGGGGGGCTCCTACAATGAGCAGTTCTTC
CDR3: CASIEGGSYNEQFF

D: NA
size: few
V: TRBV5-4
J: TRBJ1-1
DNA: TGTGCCAGCAGCTTGAACACTGAAGCTTTCTTT
CDR3: CASSLNTEAFF

D: TRBD1
size: NA
V: TRBV6-6
J: TRBJ2-1
DNA: TGTGCCAGCACCCCGACAGGGTCGATCTACAATGAGCAGTTCTTC
CDR3: CASTPTGSIYNEQFF

D: NA
size: few
V: TRBV29-1
J: TRBJ1-1
DNA: TGCAGCGTTGGAAATGTACATCGGAACACTGAAGCTTTCTTT
CDR3: CSVGNVHRNTEAFF

D: NA
size: NA
V: TRBV5-1
J: TRBJ2-3
DNA: TGCGCCAGCAGCTTGGGGCACCCACAAAGCACAGATACGCAGTATTTT
CDR3: CASSLGHPQSTDTQYF

D: NA
size: NA
V: TRBV5-1
J: TRBJ1-6
DNA: TGCGCCAGCAGTTTGGAGGGGCTCTATAATTCACCCCTCCACTTT
CDR3: CASSLEGLYNSPLHF

D: NA
size: few
V: TRBV7-9
J: TRBJ1-2
DNA: TGTGCCAGCAGCCAGTCAGCGATGTATGGCTACACCTTC
CDR3: CASSQSAMYGYTF

D: NA
size: NA
V: TRBV6-5
J: TRBJ2-1
DNA: TGTGCCAGCAGTTACCACAGTGGCGGGAAGACGAATGAGCAGTTCTTC
CDR3: CASSYHSGGKTNEQFF

D: TRBD1
size: NA
V: TRBV7-9
J: TRBJ2-5
DNA: TGTGCCAGCAGCCCGGGGACAGGGGTGAAGCAGACCCAGTACTTC
CDR3: CASSPGTGVKQTQYF

D: NA
size: few
V: TRBV5-6
J: TRBJ2-7
DNA: TGTGCCAGCAGTTCTCAGTACTACGAGCAGTACTTC
CDR3: CASSSQYYEQYF

D: NA
size: NA
V: TRBV10-3
J: TRBJ1-1
DNA: TGTGCCATCAGTGATGAGGGGGCTGAAGCTTTCTTT
CDR3: CAISDEGAEAFF

D: NA
size: NA
V: TRBV5-1
J: TRBJ2-7
DNA: TGCGCCAGCAGCTTACCCCTGGGGGAGCAGTACTTC
CDR3: CASSLPLGEQYF

D: NA
size: NA
V: TRBV4-1
J: TRBJ1-4
DNA: TGCGCCAGCAGCCAAGATCCCACAGCTCGAGGAGAAAAACTGTTTTTT
CDR3: CASSQDPTARGEKLFF

D: TRBD2
size: NA
V: TRBV19
J: TRBJ2-5
DNA: TGTGCCAGTAGTGGGACTAGCGGGAGAGGTCTAGAGACCCAGTACTTC
CDR3: CASSGTSGRGLETQYF

D: TRBD1
size: few
V: TRBV5-1
J: TRBJ2-5
DNA: TGCGCCAGCAGCACAGGACAGGGCAGCCAAGAGACCCAGTACTTC
CDR3: CASSTGQGSQETQYF

D: NA
size: few
V: TRBV6-1
J: TRBJ2-7
DNA: TGTGCCAGCAGTGAACAGGGTCTTTCCTACGAGCAGTACTTC
CDR3: CASSEQGLSYEQYF

D: TRBD1
size: few
V: TRBV2
J: TRBJ1-2
DNA: TGTGCCAGCAACTTAGGACAGGGGGCTGTCTATGGCTACACCTTC
CDR3: CASNLGQGAVYGYTF

D: NA
size: few
V: TRBV6-6
J: TRBJ1-5
DNA: TGTGCCAGCAGTTCGAGCGACAGCATCCAGCCCCAGCATTTT
CDR3: CASSSSDSIQPQHF

D: TRBD1
size: NA
V: TRBV5-8
J: TRBJ1-3
DNA: TGTGCCAGCAGCCTGGAGGGACAGCACTCTGGAAACACCATATATTTT
CDR3: CASSLEGQHSGNTIYF

D: TRBD1
size: many
V: TRBV29-1
J: TRBJ1-2
DNA: TGCAGCGTAAACCCCGGGACAGTATATGGCTACACCTTC
CDR3: CSVNPGTVYGYTF

D: NA
size: few
V: TRBV7-7
J: TRBJ2-2
DNA: TGTGCTAGCAGGCAGGACTGGGCCGGGGAGCTGTTTTTT
CDR3: CASRQDWAGELFF

D: NA
size: few
V: TRBV7-3
J: TRBJ2-2
DNA: TGTGCCAGCAGCGTGGGCCCAATCACCGGGGAGCTGTTTTTT
CDR3: CASSVGPITGELFF

D: TRBD2
size: NA
V: TRBV27
J: TRBJ2-7
DNA: TGTGCCAGCAAAACTACGGGACTAGCGGATCGGGGCGAGCAGTACTTC
CDR3: CASKTTGLADRGEQYF

D: TRBD2
size: few
V: TRBV29-1
J: TRBJ2-5
DNA: TGCAGCGTGCCGGGAGCGGGAATAGAGACCCAGTACTTC
CDR3: CSVPGAGIETQYF

D: TRBD1
size: once
V: TRBV23-1
J: TRBJ1-1
DNA: TGCGCCAGCAGTCTCGGGGACAGGGGGAGAACTGAAGCTTTCTTT
CDR3: CASSLGDRGRTEAFF

D: NA
size: NA
V: TRBV5-1
J: TRBJ1-5
DNA: TGCGCCAGCAGCTTGTCTCCCGCTGGGAATCAGCCCCAGCATTTT
CDR3: CASSLSPAGNQPQHF

D: NA
size: NA
V: TRBV11-2
J: TRBJ1-5
DNA: TGTGCCAGCAGCGCAGTGGATAGCAATCAGCCCCAGCATTTT
CDR3: CASSAVDSNQPQHF

D: NA
size: NA
V: TRBV30
J: TRBJ2-2
DNA: TGTGCCTGGATCGCTGAGAACACCGGGGAGCTGTTTTTT
CDR3: CAWIAENTGELFF

D: NA
size: NA
V: TRBV30
J: TRBJ2-7
DNA: TGTGCCTGGGAGGGCAGCCAGTACGAGCAGTACTTC
CDR3: CAWEGSQYEQYF

D: TRBD2
size: NA
V: TRBV30
J: TRBJ2-1
DNA: TGTGCCTCGGGACTAGGGTTGGACAATGAGCAGTTCTTC
CDR3: CASGLGLDNEQFF

D: NA
size: NA
V: TRBV30
J: TRBJ1-1
DNA: TGTGCCTGGAAAAGGGAGTTAAGCACTGAAGCTTTCTTT
CDR3: CAWKRELSTEAFF

D: NA
size: NA
V: TRBV6-6
J: TRBJ1-2
DNA: TGTGCCAGCACTCCGGGACAACAAAACTATGGCTACACCTTC
CDR3: CASTPGQQNYGYTF

D: NA
size: NA
V: TRBV29-1
J: TRBJ1-1
DNA: TGCAGCGTCGCCAGGGTCCTCAACACTGAAGCTTTCTTT
CDR3: CSVARVLNTEAFF

D: NA
size: NA
V: TRBV5-6
J: TRBJ2-5
DNA: TGTGCCAGCAGGTCCGGGCGGCAAGAGACCCAGTACTTC
CDR3: CASRSGRQETQYF

D: TRBD1
size: NA
V: TRBV18
J: TRBJ1-3
DNA: TGTGCCAGCTCACTACAGGGGTCTGGAAACACCATATATTTT
CDR3: CASSLQGSGNTIYF

D: NA
size: NA
V: TRBV2
J: TRBJ2-6
DNA: TGTGCCAGCAGTGAAGCGGTCTTCGTGGGGCACGGGGCCAACGTCCTGACTTTC
CDR3: CASSEAVFVGHGANVLTF

D: NA
size: few
V: TRBV5-1
J: TRBJ2-6
DNA: TGCGCCAGCAGCTCCCCAAGCCAAAACCCCGGGGCCAACGTCCTGACTTTC
CDR3: CASSSPSQNPGANVLTF

D: TRBD1
size: NA
V: TRBV7-2
J: TRBJ1-2
DNA: TGTGCCAGCAGCTTAGCTGGGACAGTTAACTATGGCTACACCTTC
CDR3: CASSLAGTVNYGYTF

D: NA
size: NA
V: TRBV5-1
J: TRBJ2-5
DNA: TGCGCCAGCAGCTTGGGGCCCCCCACACAGGAAATTGGGACCCAGTACTTC
CDR3: CASSLGPPTQEIGTQYF

D: NA
size: NA
V: TRBV25-1
J: TRBJ1-5
DNA: TGTGCCGTAGGGGGTAATAGCAATCAGCCCCAGCATTTT
CDR3: CAVGGNSNQPQHF

D: NA
size: few
V: TRBV15
J: TRBJ1-1
DNA: TGTGCCACCAGCAGAGTGGAGCTGTCTGAAGCTTTCTTT
CDR3: CATSRVELSEAFF

D: TRBD1
size: NA
V: TRBV10-3
J: TRBJ1-1
DNA: TGTGCCATCAGCACAGGGGGCAACACTGAAGCTTTCTTT
CDR3: CAISTGGNTEAFF

D: TRBD1
size: once
V: TRBV4-1
J: TRBJ1-5
DNA: TGCGCCAGCAGCCCAACAGGGGGCGACCTGTGGCCCCAGCATTTT
CDR3: CASSPTGGDLWPQHF

D: NA
size: NA
V: TRBV7-3
J: TRBJ2-3
DNA: TGTGCCAGCAACCCCCGGGCGCAGTATTTT
CDR3: CASNPRAQYF

D: TRBD2
size: NA
V: TRBV25-1
J: TRBJ2-5
DNA: TGTGCCAGCAGTGGGGGACTAGCGGGATTCGGGGCCGGGGAGACCCAGTACTTC
CDR3: CASSGGLAGFGAGETQYF

D: TRBD1
size: NA
V: TRBV25-1
J: TRBJ1-3
DNA: TGTGCCAGCAGTATCTACAGGGGAGACACCATATATTTT
CDR3: CASSIYRGDTIYF